The 21 T cell receptor beta chains given below trace back to one sample, sequenced in a study of regulatory T cells in long-lasting Graves disease. Time point meaning: newly diagnosed GD, antithyroid drugs for less than 3 months. Extracted RNA from PBMCs served as the source of the TCR library. Library construction for TCR beta used iRepertoire HTBI primers and Arm-PCR of CDR3 regions. MiXCR was run by TCRdb on the multiplex PCR reads, yielding one entry per CDR3 protein. The table has a few hundred thousand distinct CDR3 sequences, over 15% seen once; the top ten hold roughly 30%. The same specimen was also included in a second study, on T cells in Graves' hyperthyroidism and ophthalmopathy.

The starting material was peripheral blood mononuclear cells (PBMCs), obtained at new diagnosis, from a patient treated with antithyroid drugs. The receptors derive from a man in his forties with Graves disease.

The chain recombines TRBV9 with TRBJ2-3; 12 nucleotides align to TRBD2. There are 18 residues in the CDR3. The junction had 7 bases not matched to a gene; V was cut back by 0 bases and J by 2 bases. The germline V gene has CDR1 SGDLS and CDR2 YYNGEE. CDR3 nucleotide sequence: TGTGCCAGCAGCGTAGGTCCCCTAGCGGGGGGGTACACAGATACGCAGTATTTT. Protein: CASSVGPLAGGYTDTQYF.

This sequence joins TRBV6-4 and TRBJ2-3; possibly TRBD1 for D (5 bases). V was clipped by 4 bases and J by 0 bases, with 14 bases between them. This CDR3 spans 16 amino acids. Germline V gene data show CDR1 as MRHNA and CDR2 as SNTAGT. CDR3 DNA: TGTGCCAGCAGTGCCACAGGACCATCAAGCACAGATACGCAGTATTTT. Translating gives CASSATGPSSTDTQYF.

Of note for this clonotype: One base away lies a much larger clone, so this may be a sequencing read error. The genes are TRBV20-1 and TRBJ2-2; a possible D gene is TRBD2 (6 bases). Germline CDR1 is DFQATT and CDR2 is SNEGSKA (reference sequence). There are 14 residues in the CDR3. Here the CDR3 reads CSAPEGTNTGGLFF. The CDR3 DNA is TGCAGTGCTCCCGAAGGCACGAACACCGGGGGGCTGTTTTTT.

This clonotype was picked up a small number of times. This rearrangement joins TRBV5-6 to TRBJ2-2; the match to TRBD1 covers 8 bases. Germline lookup yields CDR1 SGHDT and CDR2 YYEEEE. J lost 3 bases, V lost 5 bases, and 6 bases had no gene match. The CDR3 contains 15 residues. The CDR3 loop is CASRAGTGYTGELFF. CDR3 bases: TGTGCCAGCAGGGCCGGGACAGGTTACACCGGGGAGCTGTTTTTT.

The table lists this clonotype with a few counts. The gene calls are TRBV5-1 and TRBJ1-6, with D possibly TRBD1 on 5 matching bases. The V end lost 0 bases, the J end lost 5 bases, and 12 bases lay between the germline ends. The germline gives CDR1 SGHRS, CDR2 YFSETQ. This CDR3 is 16 amino acids long. The CDR3: CASSLDPGSDNSPLHF. For the CDR3, the DNA is TGCGCCAGCAGCTTGGATCCAGGGTCGGATAATTCACCCCTCCACTTT.

The chain recombines TRBV2 with TRBJ2-5; 10 bases are a match to TRBD2. Germline V lookup: CDR1 SNHLY, CDR2 FYNNEI. The CDR3 totals 14 residues. V gave up 7 bases and J gave up 1 base; unmatched junction bases: 3. The CDR3 loop is CASIIAGGQETQYF. DNA of the CDR3: TGTGCCAGCATCATAGCGGGGGGCCAAGAGACCCAGTACTTC. Full variable domain (missing parts from reference TRBV2 and TRBJ2-5): EPEVTQTPSHQVTQMGQEVILRCVPISNHLYFYWYRQILGQKVEFLVSFYNNEISEKSEIFDDQFSVERPDGSNFTLKIRSTKLEDSAMYFCASIIAGGQETQYFGPGTRLLVL.

There are many counts of this clonotype. The chain recombines TRBV7-9 with TRBJ2-2; D unclear. From germline, CDR1 is SEHNR and CDR2 FQNEAQ (reference sequence). There are 13 residues in the CDR3. The V gene lost 3 bases and the J gene lost 6 bases, with 8 bases spanning the gap. DNA for the CDR3: TGTGCCAGCAGCTTTCTGGGTGCCGGGGAGCTGTTTTTT. It encodes CASSFLGAGELFF.

This clonotype was detected many times. CDR3 protein: CASSSGQGAELQYF. As DNA, the CDR3 is TGTGCCAGCAGTTCGGGACAGGGGGCGGAATTGCAGTACTTC. The chain couples TRBV28 to TRBJ2-7, with 12 bases lining up with TRBD1. V trimming: 4 bases; J trimming: 9 bases; junction bases outside the gene matches: 7. The CDR3 is made up of 14 amino acids. Germline lookup yields CDR1 MDHEN and CDR2 SYDVKM.

This clonotype has a count of ten or more. V usage is TRBV4-2 and J usage is TRBJ1-4; D is possibly TRBD1 (6 bases). The CDR3 spans 18 residues. Germline-derived CDR1 and CDR2 are LGHNA and YNFKEQ. Trimming shortened V by 1 base and J by 8 bases, and 23 bases separated the two germline ends. The CDR3 bases are TGTGCCAGCAGCCAAGTCCGGGCAGGGGAGGTATCGGGCGAAAAACTGTTTTTT. Translated: CASSQVRAGEVSGEKLFF.

This clonotype was seen repeatedly, ten times or more. The V call is TRBV24-1, the J call TRBJ2-1; D might be TRBD1 (6 bases). The CDR3 spans 13 residues. Per the germline V gene, CDR1 is KGHDR and CDR2 is SFDVKD. V was cut by 5 bases and J by 2 bases, with 6 bases left in between. The CDR3 protein is CATSAGAYNEQFF. CDR3 bases: TGTGCCACCAGTGCAGGGGCCTACAATGAGCAGTTCTTC.

This chain uses TRBV3-1 with TRBJ2-1; D gene ambiguous. Germline loops: CDR1 LGHDT, CDR2 YNNKEL (reference sequence). Trimming cost V 2 bases and J 1 base, with 9 bases left between them. The CDR3 contains 15 residues. The CDR3 reads CASSQLGLSYNEQFF. In DNA, the CDR3 is TGTGCCAGCAGCCAACTAGGTTTATCCTACAATGAGCAGTTCTTC.

This clonotype showed up many times. The chain recombines TRBV28 with TRBJ1-5; possible D gene TRBD1, 6 bases. CDR1 and CDR2 from the germline V gene are MDHEN and SYDVKM. The CDR3 extends over 13 amino acids. Deletions cut 5 bases from V and 3 bases from J, with 8 bases between. The CDR3 DNA is TGTGCCAGCAGTGGACAGATCAATCAGCCCCAGCATTTT. As protein: CASSGQINQPQHF.

This clonotype was counted many times. The gene calls are TRBV28 and TRBJ1-4; 7 bases line up with TRBD1. Trimming at V came to 2 bases and at J to 7 bases, leaving 16 bases not matched to a gene. The CDR3 has 18 residues. The germline gives CDR1 MDHEN, CDR2 SYDVKM. The CDR3 loop reads CASSLGGLAGRGFEKLFF. The CDR3 bases are TGTGCCAGCAGTTTAGGGGGATTGGCCGGCAGGGGGTTTGAAAAACTGTTTTTT. The full variable domain, in which reference TRBV28 and TRBJ1-4 provide the parts outside the CDR3, is DVKVTQSSRYLVKRTGEKVFLECVQDMDHENMFWYRQDPGLGLRLIYFSYDVKMKEKGDIPEGYSVSREKKERFSLILESASTNQTSMYLCASSLGGLAGRGFEKLFFGSGTQLSVL.

There are many counts of this clonotype. This sequence joins TRBV20-1 and TRBJ2-7; possible D gene TRBD2, 6 bases. Germline V gives CDR1 DFQATT, CDR2 SNEGSKA (reference sequence). Trimming shortened V by 0 bases and J by 3 bases, and 15 bases separated the two germline ends. The CDR3 contains 15 residues. The CDR3 is CSARDHPREFYEQYF. In DNA form, the CDR3 reads TGCAGTGCTAGAGATCACCCGCGGGAATTCTACGAGCAGTACTTC.

In its sample, this clonotype was seen once. The CDR3 protein is CSAETGYSNQPQHF. The CDR3, as DNA: TGCAGTGCTGAGACAGGGTATAGCAATCAGCCCCAGCATTTT. The chain combines TRBV20-1 with TRBJ1-5; 7 nucleotides align to TRBD1. The CDR3 is 14 amino acids. Germline CDR1 is DFQATT and CDR2 is SNEGSKA (reference sequence). The V segment lost 5 bases and the J segment 0 bases; nucleotides outside the gene matches: 4.

This clonotype was seen at least ten times. The CDR3 region has the DNA TGTGCCAGCAGTTCGGGACAGGAAAATGAAAAACTGTTTTTT. This gives the protein CASSSGQENEKLFF. The chain couples TRBV28 to TRBJ1-4; 8 positions match TRBD1. Germline values: CDR1 MDHEN, CDR2 SYDVKM. CDR3 length: 14 amino acids. V lost 4 bases, J lost 5 bases, and 3 bases stayed unmatched.

The chain carries TRBV6-5 and TRBJ1-5; D is unclear. Trimming stripped 1 base from V and 2 bases from J, with 9 bases between. CDR1 is MNHEY, CDR2 SVGAGI, per germline. CDR3 length equals 15 residues. The CDR3 loop reads CASSYYPHGNQPQHF. The CDR3 bases are TGTGCCAGCAGTTACTATCCACATGGCAATCAGCCCCAGCATTTT.

In this sample, this clonotype turned up a few times. Since a much larger clone is just one base distant, this may be a read error. The chain couples TRBV2 to TRBJ2-2; D possibly corresponds to TRBD1 (6 bases). The CDR3 is 14 residues long. Germline V lookup: CDR1 SNHLY, CDR2 FYNNEI. The CDR3 bases are TGTGCCAGCAGTGAGGGGGCCGACACCGGGGAGCTGCTTTTT. It is translated as CASSEGADTGELLF.

The table lists this clonotype with a few counts. The chain couples TRBV9 to TRBJ2-3; TRBD1 matches at 10 bases. CDR3 length: 16 residues. The trim removed 4 bases at V and 1 base at J, leaving 6 bases unmatched. Germline values: CDR1 SGDLS, CDR2 YYNGEE. CDR3 sequence: CASSKTGGSGTDTQYF. The CDR3 DNA follows: TGTGCCAGCAGCAAGACAGGGGGCAGTGGCACAGATACGCAGTATTTT.

This clonotype was seen at least ten times. This chain links TRBV5-4 with TRBJ2-7; 8 bases agree with TRBD2. Germline V gene data show CDR1 as SGHNT and CDR2 as YYREEE (reference sequence). CDR3 length: 14 amino acids. The ends lost 3 bases at V and 5 bases at J; junction bases unmatched: 7. CDR3 in amino acids: CASSYRTSINEQYF. CDR3 in DNA: TGTGCCAGCAGCTATCGGACTAGCATCAACGAGCAGTACTTC.

V usage is TRBV10-3 and J usage is TRBJ2-6; a weak D match, TRBD1 (5 bases). Germline-derived CDR1 and CDR2 are ENHRY and SYGVKD. The CDR3 contains 15 residues. V was cut by 9 bases and J by 0 bases, with 12 bases left in between. CDR3 protein: CAIRSTDSGANVLTF. CDR3 DNA: TGTGCCATACGATCGACAGACTCTGGGGCCAACGTCCTGACTTTC.